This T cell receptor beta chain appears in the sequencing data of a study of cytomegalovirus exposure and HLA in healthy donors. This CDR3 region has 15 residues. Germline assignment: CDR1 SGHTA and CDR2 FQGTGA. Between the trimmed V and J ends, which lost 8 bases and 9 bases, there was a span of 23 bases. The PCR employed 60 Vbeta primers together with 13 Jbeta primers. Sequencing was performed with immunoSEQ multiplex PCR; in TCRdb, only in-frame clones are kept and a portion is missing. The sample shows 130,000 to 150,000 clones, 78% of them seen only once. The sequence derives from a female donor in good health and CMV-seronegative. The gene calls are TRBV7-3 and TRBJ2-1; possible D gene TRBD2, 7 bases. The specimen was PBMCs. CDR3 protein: CASSQGLAAISEQFF. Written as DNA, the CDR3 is TGTGCCAGCTCCCAGGGGCTAGCGGCTATAAGTGAGCAGTTCTTC. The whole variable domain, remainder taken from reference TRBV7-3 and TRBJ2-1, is GAGVSQTPSNKVTEKGKYVELRCDPISGHTALYWYRQSLGQGPEFLIYFQGTGAADDSGLPNDRFFAVRPEGSVSTLKIQRTERGDSAVYLCASSQGLAAISEQFFGPGTRLTVL.